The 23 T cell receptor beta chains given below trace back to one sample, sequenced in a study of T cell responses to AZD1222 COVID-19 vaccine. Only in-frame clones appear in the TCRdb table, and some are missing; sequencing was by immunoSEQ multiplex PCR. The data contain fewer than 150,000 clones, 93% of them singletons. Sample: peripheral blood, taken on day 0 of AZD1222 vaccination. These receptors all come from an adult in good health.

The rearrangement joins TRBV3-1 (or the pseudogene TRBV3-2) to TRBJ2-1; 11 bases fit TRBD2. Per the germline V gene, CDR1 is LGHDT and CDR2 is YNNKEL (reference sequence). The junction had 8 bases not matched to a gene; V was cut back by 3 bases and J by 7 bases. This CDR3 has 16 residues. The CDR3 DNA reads TGTGCCAGCAGCCATTTCGATCTAGCGGGAGGTAATGAGCAGTTCTTC. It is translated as CASSHFDLAGGNEQFF.

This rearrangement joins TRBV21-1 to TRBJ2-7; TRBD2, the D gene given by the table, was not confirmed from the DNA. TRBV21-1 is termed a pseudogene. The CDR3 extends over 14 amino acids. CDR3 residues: CASSKEEGGYEQYF. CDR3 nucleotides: TGTGCCAGCAGCAAAGAGGAGGGCGGTTACGAGCAGTACTTC.

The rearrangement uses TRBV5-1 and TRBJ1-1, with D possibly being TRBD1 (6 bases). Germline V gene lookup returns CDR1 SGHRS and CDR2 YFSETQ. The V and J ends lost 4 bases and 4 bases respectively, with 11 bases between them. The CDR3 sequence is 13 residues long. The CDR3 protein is CASSHPRGTEAFF. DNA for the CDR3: TGCGCCAGCAGCCATCCCAGGGGCACTGAAGCTTTCTTT.

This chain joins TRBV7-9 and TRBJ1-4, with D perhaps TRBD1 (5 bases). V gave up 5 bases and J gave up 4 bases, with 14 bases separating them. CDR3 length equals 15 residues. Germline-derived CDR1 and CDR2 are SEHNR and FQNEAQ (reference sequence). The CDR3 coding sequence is TGTGCCAGCAGCCATGGCGGGGGAAGTAATGAAAAACTGTTTTTT. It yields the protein CASSHGGGSNEKLFF.

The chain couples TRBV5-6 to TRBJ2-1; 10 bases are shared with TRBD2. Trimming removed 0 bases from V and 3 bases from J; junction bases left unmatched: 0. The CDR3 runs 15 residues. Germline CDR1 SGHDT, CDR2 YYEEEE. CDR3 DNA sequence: TGTGCCAGCAGCTTGGGACTAGCGGGCTACAATGAGCAGTTCTTC. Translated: CASSLGLAGYNEQFF.

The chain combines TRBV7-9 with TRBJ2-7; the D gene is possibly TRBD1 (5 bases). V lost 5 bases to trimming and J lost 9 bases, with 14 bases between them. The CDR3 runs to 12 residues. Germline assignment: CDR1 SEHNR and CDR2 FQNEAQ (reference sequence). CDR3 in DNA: TGTGCCAGCAGCCTGCAGGGTTCGGGGCAGTACTTC. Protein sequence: CASSLQGSGQYF. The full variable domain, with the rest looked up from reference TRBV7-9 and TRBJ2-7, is DTGVSQNPRHKITKRGQNVTFRCDPISEHNRLYWYRQTLGQGPEFLTYFQNEAQLEKSRLLSDRFSAERPKGSFSTLEIQRTEQGDSAMYLCASSLQGSGQYFGPGTRLTVT.

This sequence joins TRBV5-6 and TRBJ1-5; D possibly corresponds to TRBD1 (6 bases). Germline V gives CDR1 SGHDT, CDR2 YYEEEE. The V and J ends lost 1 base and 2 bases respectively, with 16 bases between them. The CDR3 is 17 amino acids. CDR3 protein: CASSLRVGARGNQPQHF. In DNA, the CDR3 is TGTGCCAGCAGCTTGCGCGTGGGGGCTAGGGGCAATCAGCCCCAGCATTTT.

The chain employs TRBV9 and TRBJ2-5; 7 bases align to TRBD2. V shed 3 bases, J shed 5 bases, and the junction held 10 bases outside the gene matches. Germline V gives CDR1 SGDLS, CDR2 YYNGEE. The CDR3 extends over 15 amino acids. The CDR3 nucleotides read TGTGCCAGCAGCGCCGGCAGGGAGGGGAGGGAGACCCAGTACTTC. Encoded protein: CASSAGREGRETQYF.

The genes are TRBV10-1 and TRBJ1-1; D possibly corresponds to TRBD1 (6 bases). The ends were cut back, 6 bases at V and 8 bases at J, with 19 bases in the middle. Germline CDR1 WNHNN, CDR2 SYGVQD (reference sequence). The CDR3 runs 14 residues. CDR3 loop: CASSFSQGFHEAFF. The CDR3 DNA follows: TGCGCCAGCAGCTTCTCCCAGGGGTTCCACGAAGCTTTCTTT.

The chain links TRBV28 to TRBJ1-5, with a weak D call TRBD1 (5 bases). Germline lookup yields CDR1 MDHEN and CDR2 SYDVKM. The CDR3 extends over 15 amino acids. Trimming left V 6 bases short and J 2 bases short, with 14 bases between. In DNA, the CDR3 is TGTGCCAGCAGCCTGGCGTGGGGCGGCAATCAGCCCCAGCATTTT. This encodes CASSLAWGGNQPQHF.

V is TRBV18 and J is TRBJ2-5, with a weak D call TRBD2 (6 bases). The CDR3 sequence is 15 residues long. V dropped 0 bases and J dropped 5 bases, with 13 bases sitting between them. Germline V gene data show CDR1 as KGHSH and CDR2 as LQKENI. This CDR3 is CASSPPVGSFETQYF. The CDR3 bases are TGTGCCAGCTCACCACCGGTCGGGAGCTTCGAGACCCAGTACTTC.

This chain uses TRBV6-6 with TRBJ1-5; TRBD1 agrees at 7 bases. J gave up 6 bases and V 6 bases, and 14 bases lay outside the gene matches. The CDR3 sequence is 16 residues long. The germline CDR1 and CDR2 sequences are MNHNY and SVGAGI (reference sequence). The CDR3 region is CASSDPDRPAGQPQHF. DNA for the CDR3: TGTGCCAGCAGCGACCCGGACAGGCCTGCGGGTCAGCCCCAGCATTTT.

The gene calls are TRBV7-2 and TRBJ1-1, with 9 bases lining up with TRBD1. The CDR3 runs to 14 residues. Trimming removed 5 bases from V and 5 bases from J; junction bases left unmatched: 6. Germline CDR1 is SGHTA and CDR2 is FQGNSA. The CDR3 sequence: CASSPRQGGTEAFF. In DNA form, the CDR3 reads TGTGCCAGCAGCCCAAGACAGGGGGGAACTGAAGCTTTCTTT.

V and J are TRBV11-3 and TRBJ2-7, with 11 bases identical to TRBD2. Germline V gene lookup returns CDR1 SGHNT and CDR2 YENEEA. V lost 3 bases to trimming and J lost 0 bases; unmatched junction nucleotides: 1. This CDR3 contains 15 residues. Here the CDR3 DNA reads TGTGCCAGCAGCTTTCTAGCGGGGGGCTCCTACGAGCAGTACTTC. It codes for CASSFLAGGSYEQYF.

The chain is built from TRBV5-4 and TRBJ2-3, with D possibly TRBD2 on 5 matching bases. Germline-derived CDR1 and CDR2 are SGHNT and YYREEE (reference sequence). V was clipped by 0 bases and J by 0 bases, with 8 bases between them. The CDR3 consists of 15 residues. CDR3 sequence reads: CASSLVGGSTDTQYF. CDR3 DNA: TGTGCCAGCAGCTTGGTCGGAGGAAGCACAGATACGCAGTATTTT.

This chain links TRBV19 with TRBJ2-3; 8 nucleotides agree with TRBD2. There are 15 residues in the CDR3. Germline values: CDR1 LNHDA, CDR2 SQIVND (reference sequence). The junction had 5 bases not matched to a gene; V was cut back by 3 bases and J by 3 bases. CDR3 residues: CASSMGGRLTDTQYF. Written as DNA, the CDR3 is TGTGCCAGTAGTATGGGCGGGAGGCTAACAGATACGCAGTATTTT.

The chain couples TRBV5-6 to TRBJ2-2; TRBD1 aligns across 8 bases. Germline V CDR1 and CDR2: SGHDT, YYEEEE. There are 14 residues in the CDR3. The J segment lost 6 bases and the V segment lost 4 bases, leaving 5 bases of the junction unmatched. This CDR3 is CASSVMTGAGELFF. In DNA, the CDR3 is TGTGCCAGCAGCGTAATGACAGGGGCCGGGGAGCTGTTTTTT.

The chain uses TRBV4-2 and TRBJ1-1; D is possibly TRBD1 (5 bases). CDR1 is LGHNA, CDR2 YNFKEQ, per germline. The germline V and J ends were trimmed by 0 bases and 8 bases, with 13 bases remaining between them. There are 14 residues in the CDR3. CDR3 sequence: CASSQEAGGWEAFF. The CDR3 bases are TGTGCCAGCAGCCAAGAAGCCGGGGGGTGGGAAGCTTTCTTT.

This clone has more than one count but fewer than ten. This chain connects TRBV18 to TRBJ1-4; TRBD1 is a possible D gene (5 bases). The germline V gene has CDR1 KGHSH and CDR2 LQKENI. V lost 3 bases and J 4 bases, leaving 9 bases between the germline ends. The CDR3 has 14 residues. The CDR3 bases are TGTGCCAGCTCACCCCGACAGATTAATGAAAAACTGTTTTTT. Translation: CASSPRQINEKLFF.

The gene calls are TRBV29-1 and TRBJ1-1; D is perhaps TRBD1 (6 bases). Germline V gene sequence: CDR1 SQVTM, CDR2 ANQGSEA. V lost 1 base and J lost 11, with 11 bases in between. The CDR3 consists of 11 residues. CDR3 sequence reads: CSVEVGRGAFF. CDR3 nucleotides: TGCAGCGTTGAAGTTGGCAGGGGCGCTTTCTTT.

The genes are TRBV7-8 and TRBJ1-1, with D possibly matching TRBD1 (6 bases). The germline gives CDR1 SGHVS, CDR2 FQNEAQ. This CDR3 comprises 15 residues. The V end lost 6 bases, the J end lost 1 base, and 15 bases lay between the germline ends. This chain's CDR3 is CASRKDRFRNTEAFF. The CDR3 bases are TGTGCCAGCAGAAAAGACAGGTTCAGGAACACTGAAGCTTTCTTT.

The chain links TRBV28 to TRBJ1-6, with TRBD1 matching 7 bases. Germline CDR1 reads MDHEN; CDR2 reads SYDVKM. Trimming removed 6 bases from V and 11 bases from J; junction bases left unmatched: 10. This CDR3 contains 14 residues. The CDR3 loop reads CASSPDRETAPLHF. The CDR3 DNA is TGTGCCAGCAGCCCCGACAGGGAAACGGCACCCCTCCACTTT.

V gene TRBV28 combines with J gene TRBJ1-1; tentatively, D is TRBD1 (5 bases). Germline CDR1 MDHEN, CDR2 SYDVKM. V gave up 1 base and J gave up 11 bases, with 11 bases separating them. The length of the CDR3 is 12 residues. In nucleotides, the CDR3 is TGTGCCAGCAGTTTATCGGGGGGAGGGGCTTTCTTT. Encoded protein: CASSLSGGGAFF.